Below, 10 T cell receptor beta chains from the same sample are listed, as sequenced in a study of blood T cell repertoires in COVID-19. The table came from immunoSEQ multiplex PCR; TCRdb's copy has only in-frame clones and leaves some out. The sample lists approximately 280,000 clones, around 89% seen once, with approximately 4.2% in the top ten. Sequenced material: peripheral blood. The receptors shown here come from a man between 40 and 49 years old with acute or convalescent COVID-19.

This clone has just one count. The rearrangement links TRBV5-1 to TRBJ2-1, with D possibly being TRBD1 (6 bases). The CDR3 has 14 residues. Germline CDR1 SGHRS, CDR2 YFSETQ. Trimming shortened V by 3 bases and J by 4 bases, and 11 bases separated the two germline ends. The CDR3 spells CASSSGTLYNEQFF. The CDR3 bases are TGCGCCAGCAGCTCCGGGACACTATACAATGAGCAGTTCTTC.

CDR3 amino acids: CASQLAGESYEQYF. The CDR3 bases are TGTGCCAGTCAGCTAGCGGGGGAATCCTACGAGCAGTACTTC. This chain uses TRBV27 with TRBJ2-7, with 10 bases fitting TRBD2. Germline loops: CDR1 MNHEY, CDR2 SMNVEV (reference sequence). This CDR3 has 14 residues. Germline trimming cut 9 bases from V and 1 base from J; bases unmatched to any gene: 6.

The DNA for the CDR3 is TGTGCCTTTAGCCGGGACATTAACACTGAAGCTTTCTTT. Translated, it gives CAFSRDINTEAFF. The chain couples TRBV9 to TRBJ1-1, with D possibly TRBD1 on 6 matching bases. CDR1 and CDR2 from the germline V gene are SGDLS and YYNGEE. The CDR3 sequence is 13 residues long. Trimming cost V 10 bases and J 2 bases, with 15 bases left between them.

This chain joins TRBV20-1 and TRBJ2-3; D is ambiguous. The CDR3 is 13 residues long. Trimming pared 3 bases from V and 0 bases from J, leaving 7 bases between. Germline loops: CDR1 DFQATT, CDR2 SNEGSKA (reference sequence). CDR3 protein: CSASGESTDTQYF. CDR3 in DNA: TGCAGTGCTAGTGGTGAGAGCACAGATACGCAGTATTTT.

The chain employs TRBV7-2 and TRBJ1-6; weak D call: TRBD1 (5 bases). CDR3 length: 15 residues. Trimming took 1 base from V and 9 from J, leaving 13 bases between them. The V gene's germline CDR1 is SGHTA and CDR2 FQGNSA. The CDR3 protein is CASSLGPTGGSPLHF. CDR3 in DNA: TGTGCCAGCAGCTTAGGGCCCACCGGGGGTTCACCCCTCCACTTT.

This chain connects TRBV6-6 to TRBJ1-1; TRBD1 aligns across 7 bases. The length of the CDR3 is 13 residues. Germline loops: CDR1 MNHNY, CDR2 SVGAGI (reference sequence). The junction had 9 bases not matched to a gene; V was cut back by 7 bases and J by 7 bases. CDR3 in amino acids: CASTADREFEAFF. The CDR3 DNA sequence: TGTGCCAGCACCGCTGACAGGGAATTTGAAGCTTTCTTT.

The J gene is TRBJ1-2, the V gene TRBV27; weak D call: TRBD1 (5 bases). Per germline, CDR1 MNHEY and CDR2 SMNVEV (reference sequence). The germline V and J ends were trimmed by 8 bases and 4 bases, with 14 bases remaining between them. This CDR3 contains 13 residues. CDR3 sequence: CASSLRQSYGYTF. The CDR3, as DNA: TGTGCCAGCTCTTTAAGACAGTCCTATGGCTACACCTTC.

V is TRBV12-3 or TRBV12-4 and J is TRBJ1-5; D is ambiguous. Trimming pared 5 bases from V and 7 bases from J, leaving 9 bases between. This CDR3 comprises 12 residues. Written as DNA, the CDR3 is TGTGCCAGCAGTGGAGACGGACAGCCCCAGCATTTT. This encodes CASSGDGQPQHF.

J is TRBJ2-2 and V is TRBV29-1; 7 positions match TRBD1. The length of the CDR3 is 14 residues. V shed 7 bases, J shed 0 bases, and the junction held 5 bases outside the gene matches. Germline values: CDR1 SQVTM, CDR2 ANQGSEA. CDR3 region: CSAEGQTNTGELFF. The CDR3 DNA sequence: TGCAGCGCCGAGGGACAGACGAACACCGGGGAGCTGTTTTTT.

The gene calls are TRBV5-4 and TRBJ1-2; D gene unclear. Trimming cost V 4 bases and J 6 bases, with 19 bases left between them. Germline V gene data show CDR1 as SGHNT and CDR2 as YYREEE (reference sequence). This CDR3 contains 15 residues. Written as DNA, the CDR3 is TGTGCCAGCAGCGACGGGGATCTCTTTAGGAATGGCTACACCTTC. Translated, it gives CASSDGDLFRNGYTF.